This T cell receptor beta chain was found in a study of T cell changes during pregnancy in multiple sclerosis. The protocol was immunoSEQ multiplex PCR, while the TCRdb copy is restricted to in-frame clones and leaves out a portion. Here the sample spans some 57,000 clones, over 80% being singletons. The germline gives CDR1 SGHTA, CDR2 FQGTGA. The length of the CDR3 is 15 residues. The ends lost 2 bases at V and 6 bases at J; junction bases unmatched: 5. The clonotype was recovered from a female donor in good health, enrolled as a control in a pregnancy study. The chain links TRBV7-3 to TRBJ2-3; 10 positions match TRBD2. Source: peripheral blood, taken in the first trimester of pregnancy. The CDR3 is CASSLERGGRDTQYF. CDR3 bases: TGTGCCAGCAGCTTAGAGCGGGGGGGCCGGGATACGCAGTATTTT.